What follows are 3 T cell receptor beta chains derived from one specimen sequenced in a study of T cells expressing NK-cell markers (dated by TCRdb to 2019 to 2021). The library was generated by 5' RACE. The instrument given in TCRdb is Illumina HiSeq 2000. TCRdb reprocessed the reads; each CDR3 protein sequence makes one entry, and DNA is unavailable. The sample's table lists a count of fewer than 400,000 distinct CDR3 sequences. Roughly 10% of the sample belongs to the ten largest clones. The sample taken for sequencing was blood T cells: a sorted CD56 or NKG2C T cell subset, CD4+ or CD8+ T cells, or bulk PBMC T cells (not recorded which). The receptors here all came from a woman in her 50s in good health. Donor details come from another sample of the same person, matched by shared clones.

The V and J genes are TRBV12-3 or TRBV12-4 and TRBJ1-5; TCRdb names TRBD1, which stays unverified in the absence of DNA. CDR3 length: 14 amino acids. The CDR3 here is CASSQTGPHQPQHF.

The J gene is TRBJ1-4, the V gene TRBV5-1. Germline V gene lookup returns CDR1 SGHRS and CDR2 YFSETQ. The CDR3 is 13 amino acids. CDR3 sequence reads: CASAVTTNEKLFF.

This sequence joins TRBV27 and TRBJ2-1; there is no DNA to check the TCRdb D call of TRBD2. Germline V gene lookup returns CDR1 MNHEY and CDR2 SMNVEV (reference sequence). The CDR3 totals 15 residues. The CDR3 protein is CASQLAGGRGAQQFF.